A single sample gave rise to the 4 T cell receptor beta chains below, sequenced in a study of patients and donors after allogeneic stem cell transplantation. One entry per CDR3 protein results from TCRdb running MiXCR on the RT-PCR reads. The data show approximately 410,000 distinct CDR3 sequences, 16% seen once. The sample taken for sequencing was blood, either unsorted or a sorted T cell fraction (not recorded which). These receptors all stem from a human donor who was either an allogeneic HSCT recipient or a stem cell or donor lymphocyte infusion donor (not recorded which). It is not recorded whose cells these are; they may come from a transplant donor.

The sample holds a few counts of this clonotype. The gene calls are TRBV2 and TRBJ2-3; D may match TRBD1 or TRBD2 (5 bases each). The CDR3 contains 15 residues. The V end was cut by 5 bases, the J end by 2 bases, with 14 bases between. From germline, CDR1 is SNHLY and CDR2 FYNNEI. The CDR3 bases are TGTGCCAGCAGTCGGGACGGAACCTCCACAGATACGCAGTATTTT. This gives the protein CASSRDGTSTDTQYF. Supplemented by reference TRBV2 and TRBJ2-3, the full variable domain reads EPEVTQTPSHQVTQMGQEVILRCVPISNHLYFYWYRQILGQKVEFLVSFYNNEISEKSEIFDDQFSVERPDGSNFTLKIRSTKLEDSAMYFCASSRDGTSTDTQYFGPGTRLTVL.

The V and J genes are TRBV4-1 and TRBJ1-1; D is uncertain. The V gene lost 4 bases and the J gene lost 5 bases, with 20 bases spanning the gap. CDR3 length: 16 amino acids. Per germline, CDR1 MGHRA and CDR2 YSYEKL. CDR3: CASSLFIGPRGTEAFF. In DNA form, the CDR3 reads TGCGCCAGCAGCCTCTTCATAGGGCCCCGAGGGACTGAAGCTTTCTTT.

The rearrangement joins TRBV2 to TRBJ2-4; either TRBD1 or TRBD2 may supply D (5 bases each). The CDR3 consists of 14 residues. Germline V gene sequence: CDR1 SNHLY, CDR2 FYNNEI. The V gene lost 9 bases and the J gene lost 0 bases, with 12 bases spanning the gap. The CDR3 nucleotides are TGTGCCAGTACCAGGGAGATAGCCAAAAACATTCAGTACTTC. It yields the protein CASTREIAKNIQYF.

The V gene is TRBV5-6, the J gene TRBJ1-1; D not resolved. V lost 3 bases and J lost 0, with 15 bases in between. This CDR3 is built from 16 residues. In germline, CDR1 is SGHDT, CDR2 YYEEEE. This CDR3 is CASSSAGLGMNTEAFF. In nucleotides, the CDR3 is TGTGCCAGCAGCTCCGCTGGACTGGGCATGAACACTGAAGCTTTCTTT.